This T cell receptor beta chain was captured by sequencing in a study of blood T cells in healthy people across ages. Study in general: For every two T cells, template switching captured about one barcoded beta molecule.

Study outcomes and limitations: Comparison with aged donors showed that long-lived donors had more naive CD4+ cells and higher diversity. Older individuals had lower TCR beta diversity per million T cells (the decline was roughly linear).

Through a sample-barcoded 5' primer and a J-beta primer mix, a second PCR was run for roughly 6 to 12 cycles. MiXCR was run by TCRdb on the 5' RACE reads, yielding one entry per CDR3 protein. The profile shows some 1,500,000 distinct CDR3 sequences, 42% of them singletons. This CDR3 region has 12 residues. V lost 3 bases and J 3 bases, leaving 5 bases between the germline ends. A remark on this clonotype: Its target is unknown.

Healthy Caucasian individuals from Russia aged roughly 6 to 90 served as donors. The sequence came from a woman in her late teens or twenties in good health. This chain joins TRBV12-3 or TRBV12-4 and TRBJ1-2; D not resolved. Sequenced material: blood. The CDR3 region has the DNA TGTGCCAGCAGTTTTGGTTACTATGGCTACACCTTC. It codes for CASSFGYYGYTF.